Listed below are T cell receptor beta chains from one sample, sequenced in a study of blood T cell repertoires in COVID-19. The data were produced by immunoSEQ multiplex PCR, yet TCRdb's version contains in-frame clones alone and is incomplete. The repertoire includes around 42,000 clones, about 91% of them detected once, and 3.7% sits in the top ten. Sequencing was performed on peripheral blood. These receptors were taken from a human donor in a cohort sampled during active COVID-19. Both conserved end residues are part of each CDR3. Each record gives: clone size, J gene, D gene, V gene, CDR3 DNA, CDR3 protein. A D gene is named only where the DNA matches it firmly. A row's size may be missing; if present it is once, few, many or a size class.

>.|TRBJ2-7|.|TRBV13
TGTGCCAGCATGTCAGCAAGCGGAACCTACGAGCAGTACTTC
CASMSASGTYEQYF
>.|TRBJ1-1|.|TRBV11-3
TGTGCCAGCAGCTTTAACAGGGACACTGAAGCTTTCTTT
CASSFNRDTEAFF
>.|TRBJ2-5|.|TRBV27
TGTGCCAGCAGTTTATTCGTGGGGGCGAAGGAGACCCAGTACTTC
CASSLFVGAKETQYF
>.|TRBJ2-1|TRBD2|TRBV9
TGTGCCAGCAGCGTTGAACTAGCGGTTACAGGCAATGAGCAGTTCTTC
CASSVELAVTGNEQFF
>medium-sized|TRBJ1-1|.|TRBV29-1
TGCAGCGTGGTGACAGGGAACACTGAAGCTTTCTTT
CSVVTGNTEAFF
>once|TRBJ2-3|TRBD2|TRBV4-2
TGTGCCAGCAGCCAAGGCATAGCGGGGGGGCCATTAGATACGCAGTATTTT
CASSQGIAGGPLDTQYF
>.|TRBJ1-2|TRBD1|TRBV7-9
TGTGCCAGCAGCTTATATCTCATTCGGACAGGGGGCTACTATGGCTACACCTTC
CASSLYLIRTGGYYGYTF
>.|TRBJ1-2|.|TRBV7-9
TGTGCCAGCAGCTTAGCTAACGCCGGGTTCTATGGCTACACCTTC
CASSLANAGFYGYTF
>.|TRBJ2-1|TRBD2|TRBV9
TGTGCCAGCAGCGCCCAGGGACTAGCGGACTACAATGAGCAGTTCTTC
CASSAQGLADYNEQFF
>.|TRBJ2-6|.|TRBV27
TGTGCCAGCAGTCCGACTCCCGTCAGGGCCTCTGGGGCCAACGTCCTGACTTTC
CASSPTPVRASGANVLTF
>.|TRBJ2-3|TRBD2|TRBV7-9
TGTGCCAGCAGCCAAAATAGCGGGGGAAGCACAGATACGCAGTATTTT
CASSQNSGGSTDTQYF
>.|TRBJ2-6|.|TRBV19
TGTGCCAGTAGTATCCTAGCCTCAGGCTCTGGGGCCAACGTCCTGACTTTC
CASSILASGSGANVLTF
>.|TRBJ1-6|TRBD1|TRBV2
TGTGCCAGCAGTTTACAGGGGCCGAATTCACCCCTCCACTTT
CASSLQGPNSPLHF
>.|TRBJ2-7|.|TRBV10-3
TGTGCCATCAGCCAGACAGGCTTCTACGAGCAGTACTTC
CAISQTGFYEQYF
>.|TRBJ1-3|.|TRBV13
TGTGCCAGCAGCACTACCGGGACATCAAGTGGAAACACCATATATTTT
CASSTTGTSSGNTIYF
>.|TRBJ2-3|.|TRBV7-3
TGTGCCAGCAGCCTTACAGATACGCAGTATTTT
CASSLTDTQYF
>.|TRBJ1-2|TRBD1|TRBV4-3
TGCGCCAGCAGCCAAGATGTAGGGGGCGGCCGCTACACCTTC
CASSQDVGGGRYTF
>.|TRBJ2-3|TRBD1|TRBV13
TGTGCCAGCAGCTTAGAACAGGGGGCGACAGATACGCAGTATTTT
CASSLEQGATDTQYF
>.|TRBJ1-5|.|TRBV6-5
TGTGCCAGCAGTCTCCGGACGGGGGGGCAGCCCCAGCATTTT
CASSLRTGGQPQHF
>.|TRBJ2-1|.|TRBV11-2
TGTGCCAGCAGCATCCTCGTGGGGCCGTATGAGCAGTTCTTC
CASSILVGPYEQFF
>.|TRBJ2-1|TRBD2|TRBV11-2
TGTGCCAGCAGACCGACTAGCGGGGGGTCCGAGCAGTTCTTC
CASRPTSGGSEQFF
>.|TRBJ1-2|.|TRBV4-2
TGTGCCAGCAGCCGCCGAGGACAGACACACTATGGCTACACCTTC
CASSRRGQTHYGYTF
>few|TRBJ2-4|TRBD1|TRBV25-1
TGTGCCAGCAGTGAACAAGGACAGGGGGCCAAAAACATTCAGTACTTC
CASSEQGQGAKNIQYF
>.|TRBJ2-2|.|TRBV7-9
TGTGCCAGCATCGAGAGTACCGGGGAGCTGTTTTTT
CASIESTGELFF
>few|TRBJ2-6|TRBD1|TRBV18
TGTGCCAGCTCACCAGTACAGGGGTCTGGGGCCAACGTCCTGACTTTC
CASSPVQGSGANVLTF
>.|TRBJ1-2|TRBD1|TRBV5-6
TGTGCCAGCAGCTATGGGACAGGGCTCTACACCTTC
CASSYGTGLYTF
>.|TRBJ1-1|.|TRBV11-1
TGTGCCAGCAGCCCCGGGGGGGGAAACACTGAAGCTTTCTTT
CASSPGGGNTEAFF
>once|TRBJ2-3|TRBD2|TRBV2
TGTGCCAGCAGTGACTCCCTGCGGGGGGGCCTTGGAGATACGCAGTATTTT
CASSDSLRGGLGDTQYF
>.|TRBJ2-3|.|TRBV10-1
TGCGCCAGCAGTGAAAATTGGCAGGATACAGATACGCAGTATTTT
CASSENWQDTDTQYF